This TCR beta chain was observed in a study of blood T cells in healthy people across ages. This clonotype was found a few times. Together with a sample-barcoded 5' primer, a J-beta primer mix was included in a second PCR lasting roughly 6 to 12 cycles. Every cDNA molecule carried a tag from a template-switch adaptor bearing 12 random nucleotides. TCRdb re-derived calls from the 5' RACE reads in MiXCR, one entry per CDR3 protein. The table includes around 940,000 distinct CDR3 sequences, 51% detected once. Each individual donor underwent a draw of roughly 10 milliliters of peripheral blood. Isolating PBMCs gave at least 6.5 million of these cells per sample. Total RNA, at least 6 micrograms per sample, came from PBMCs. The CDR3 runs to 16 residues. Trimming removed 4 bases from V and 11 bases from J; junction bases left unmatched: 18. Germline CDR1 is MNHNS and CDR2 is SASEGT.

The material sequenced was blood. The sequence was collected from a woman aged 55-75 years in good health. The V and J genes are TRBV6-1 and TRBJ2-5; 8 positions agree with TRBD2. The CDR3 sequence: CASSGVGRDLYNEQYF. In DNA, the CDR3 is TGTGCCAGCAGTGGTGTCGGGAGGGACCTCTACAATGAGCAGTACTTC.